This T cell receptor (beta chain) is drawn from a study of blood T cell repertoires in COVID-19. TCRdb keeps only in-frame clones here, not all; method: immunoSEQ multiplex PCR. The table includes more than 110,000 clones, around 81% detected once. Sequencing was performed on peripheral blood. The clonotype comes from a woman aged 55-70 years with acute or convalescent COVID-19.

CDR3 residues: CASIGTGVLYSNQPQHF. Here the CDR3 DNA reads TGTGCCAGTATCGGGACAGGGGTGCTTTATAGCAATCAGCCCCAGCATTTT. The chain is built from TRBV19 and TRBJ1-5; 10 bases align to TRBD1. Germline V lookup: CDR1 LNHDA, CDR2 SQIVND (reference sequence). With V trimmed by 7 bases and J by 0 bases, 9 bases remained unmatched. This CDR3 spans 17 amino acids.